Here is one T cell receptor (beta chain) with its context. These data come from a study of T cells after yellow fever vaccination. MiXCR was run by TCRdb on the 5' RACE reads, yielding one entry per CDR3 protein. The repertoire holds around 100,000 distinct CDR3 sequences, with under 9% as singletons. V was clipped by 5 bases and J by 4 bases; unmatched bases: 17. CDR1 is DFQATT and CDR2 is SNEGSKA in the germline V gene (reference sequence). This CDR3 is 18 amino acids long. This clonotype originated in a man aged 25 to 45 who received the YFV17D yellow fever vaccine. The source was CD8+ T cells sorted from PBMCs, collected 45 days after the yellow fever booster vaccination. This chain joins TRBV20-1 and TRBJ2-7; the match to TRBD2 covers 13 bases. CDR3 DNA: TGCAGTGCTGGTACTAGCGGGAGGGCCCTCTTCCCCCATTACGAGCAGTACTTC. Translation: CSAGTSGRALFPHYEQYF.